Listed here are 7 T cell receptor beta chains from one sample, sequenced in a study of T cell responses to AZD1222 COVID-19 vaccine. The data were produced by immunoSEQ multiplex PCR, yet TCRdb's version contains in-frame clones alone and is incomplete. The repertoire holds some 170,000 clones, with approximately 91% as singletons. The sequenced sample was peripheral blood, obtained on day 0 of AZD1222 vaccination. These TCRs come from an adult in good health.

This sequence joins TRBV19 and TRBJ1-2; a weak D match, TRBD1 (5 bases). The V gene's germline CDR1 is LNHDA and CDR2 SQIVND (reference sequence). This CDR3 has 15 residues. With 3 bases removed from V and 6 bases from J, the gap between germline ends came to 17 bases. The CDR3 loop is CASSITPGTVHGYTF. DNA of the CDR3: TGTGCCAGTAGTATTACTCCCGGGACGGTACATGGCTACACCTTC.

This sequence joins TRBV6-2 or TRBV6-3 and TRBJ2-1; D might be TRBD2 (5 bases). The CDR3 runs to 15 residues. Trimming cost V 6 bases and J 0 bases, with 12 bases left between them. In germline, CDR1 is MNHEY, CDR2 SVGEGT. CDR3 residues: CASSPSRSSYNEQFF. DNA for the CDR3: TGTGCCAGCAGCCCTAGCAGGAGCTCCTACAATGAGCAGTTCTTC.

The chain is built from TRBV2 and TRBJ2-1; TRBD1 matches 7 bases. The CDR3 is 14 amino acids. The V segment lost 7 bases and the J segment 9 bases; nucleotides outside the gene matches: 12. The germline V gene encodes CDR1 SNHLY and CDR2 FYNNEI. The CDR3 DNA reads TGTGCCAGCAACCCCGACAGGGCCGTAGGTGAGCAGTTCTTC. As protein: CASNPDRAVGEQFF.

V usage is TRBV7-6 and J usage is TRBJ2-5, with 7 bases lining up with TRBD2. The germline V gene has CDR1 SGHVS and CDR2 FNYEAQ. J lost 2 bases, V lost 6 bases, and 9 bases had no gene match. This CDR3 region has 15 residues. CDR3 sequence reads: CASSSLRGRQETQYF. The DNA for the CDR3 is TGTGCCAGCAGTTCTTTGCGGGGGAGGCAAGAGACCCAGTACTTC.

This clone was counted between two and nine times. The chain is built from TRBV6-4 and TRBJ1-6; 9 bases line up with TRBD1. Looked up from germline, CDR1 is MRHNA and CDR2 is SNTAGT. This CDR3 is built from 17 residues. V lost 0 bases, J lost 6 bases, and 6 bases stayed unmatched. CDR3: CASSDSRRTGANSPLHF. CDR3 DNA: TGTGCCAGCAGTGACTCGCGCAGGACAGGGGCTAATTCACCCCTCCACTTT.

V gene TRBV29-1 combines with J gene TRBJ1-5; TRBD1 matches 8 bases. The V segment lost 5 bases and the J segment 5 bases; nucleotides outside the gene matches: 8. The germline V gene has CDR1 SQVTM and CDR2 ANQGSEA. The CDR3 has 14 residues. CDR3 nucleotides: TGCAGCGTTACCGAGGACAGGGCGGATCAGCCCCAGCATTTT. Protein: CSVTEDRADQPQHF.

The chain employs TRBV11-2 and TRBJ1-1; 7 nucleotides match TRBD1. This CDR3 comprises 14 residues. With V trimmed by 4 bases and J by 6 bases, 8 bases remained unmatched. CDR1 is SGHAT, CDR2 FQNNGV, per germline. The CDR3 here is CASSSGQWLAEAFF. The DNA for the CDR3 is TGTGCCAGCAGCTCGGGACAGTGGTTGGCTGAAGCTTTCTTT.